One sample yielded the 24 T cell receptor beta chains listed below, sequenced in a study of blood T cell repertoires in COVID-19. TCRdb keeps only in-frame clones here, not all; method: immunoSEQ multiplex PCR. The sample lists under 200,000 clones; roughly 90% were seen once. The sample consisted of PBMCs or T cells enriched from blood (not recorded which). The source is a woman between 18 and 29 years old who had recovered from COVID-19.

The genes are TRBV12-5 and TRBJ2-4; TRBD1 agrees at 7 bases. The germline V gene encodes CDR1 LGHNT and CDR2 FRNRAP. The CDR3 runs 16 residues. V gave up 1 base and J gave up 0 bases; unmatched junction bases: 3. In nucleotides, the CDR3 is TGTGCTAGTGGTTTGGGGGGACAGAGAGCCAAAAACATTCAGTACTTC. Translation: CASGLGGQRAKNIQYF.

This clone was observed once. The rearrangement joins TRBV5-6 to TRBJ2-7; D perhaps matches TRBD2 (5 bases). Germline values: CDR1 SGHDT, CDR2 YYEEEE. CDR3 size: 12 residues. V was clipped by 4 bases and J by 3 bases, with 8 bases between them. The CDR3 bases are TGTGCCAGCAGCAAACGGGGCTACGAGCAGTACTTC. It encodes CASSKRGYEQYF.

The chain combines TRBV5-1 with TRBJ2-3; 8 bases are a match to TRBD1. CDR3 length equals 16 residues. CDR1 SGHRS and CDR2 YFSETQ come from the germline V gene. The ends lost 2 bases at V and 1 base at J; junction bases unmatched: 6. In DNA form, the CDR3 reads TGCGCCAGCAGCTTTTACCCGGGACAGGGCACAGATACGCAGTATTTT. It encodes CASSFYPGQGTDTQYF.

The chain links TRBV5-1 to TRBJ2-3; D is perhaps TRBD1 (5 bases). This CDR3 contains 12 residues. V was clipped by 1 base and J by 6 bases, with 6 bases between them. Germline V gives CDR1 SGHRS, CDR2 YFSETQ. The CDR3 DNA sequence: TGCGCCAGCAGCTTGTCAGGGGATACGCAGTATTTT. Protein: CASSLSGDTQYF.

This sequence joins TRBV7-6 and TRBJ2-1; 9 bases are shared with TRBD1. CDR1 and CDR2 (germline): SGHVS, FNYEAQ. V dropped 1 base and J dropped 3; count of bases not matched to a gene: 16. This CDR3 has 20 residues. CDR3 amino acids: CASSLGGGQGLLGFYNEQFF. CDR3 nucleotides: TGTGCCAGCAGCTTAGGGGGGGGACAGGGATTACTGGGGTTCTACAATGAGCAGTTCTTC. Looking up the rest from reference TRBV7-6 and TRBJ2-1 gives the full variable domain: GAGVSQSPRYKVTKRGQDVALRCDPISGHVSLYWYRQALGQGPEFLTYFNYEAQQDKSGLPNDRFSAERPEGSISTLTIQRTEQRDSAMYRCASSLGGGQGLLGFYNEQFFGPGTRLTVL.

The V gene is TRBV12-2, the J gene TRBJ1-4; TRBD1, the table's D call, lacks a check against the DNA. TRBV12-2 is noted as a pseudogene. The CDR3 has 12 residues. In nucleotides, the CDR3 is TGTGCAAGTCGCTTGGGCTGGGAAAAACTGTTTTTT. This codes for CASRLGWEKLFF.

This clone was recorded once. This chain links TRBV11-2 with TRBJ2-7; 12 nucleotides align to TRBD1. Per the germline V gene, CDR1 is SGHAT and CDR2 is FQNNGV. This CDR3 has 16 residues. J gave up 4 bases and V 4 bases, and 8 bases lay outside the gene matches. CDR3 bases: TGTGCCAGCAGCTCCATCCAGGGACAGGGGGCGTACGAGCAGTACTTC. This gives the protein CASSSIQGQGAYEQYF.

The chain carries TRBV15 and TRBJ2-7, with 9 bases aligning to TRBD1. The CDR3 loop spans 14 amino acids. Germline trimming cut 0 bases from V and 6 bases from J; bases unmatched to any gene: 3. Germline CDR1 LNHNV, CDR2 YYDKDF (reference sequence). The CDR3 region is CATSRDRTGVEQYF. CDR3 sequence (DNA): TGTGCCACCAGCAGAGATCGGACAGGGGTCGAGCAGTACTTC.

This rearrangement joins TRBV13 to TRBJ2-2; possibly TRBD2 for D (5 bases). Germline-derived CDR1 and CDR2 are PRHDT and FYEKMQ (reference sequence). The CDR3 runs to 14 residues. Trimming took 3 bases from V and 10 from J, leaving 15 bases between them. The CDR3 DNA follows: TGTGCCAGCAGCTTTCGCGGGCACCCAGTGGAGCTGTTTTTT. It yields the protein CASSFRGHPVELFF.

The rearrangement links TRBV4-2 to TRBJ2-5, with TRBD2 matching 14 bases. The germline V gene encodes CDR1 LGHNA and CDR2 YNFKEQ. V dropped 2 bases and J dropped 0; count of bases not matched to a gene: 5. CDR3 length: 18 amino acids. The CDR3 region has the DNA TGTGCCAGCAGCCAACGGACTAGCGGGGGGACCTACCAAGAGACCCAGTACTTC. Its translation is CASSQRTSGGTYQETQYF.

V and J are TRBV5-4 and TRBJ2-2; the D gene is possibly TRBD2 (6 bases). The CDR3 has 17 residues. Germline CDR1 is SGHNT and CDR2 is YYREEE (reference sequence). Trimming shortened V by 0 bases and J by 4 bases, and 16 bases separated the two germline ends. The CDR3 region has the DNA TGTGCCAGCAGCTTGGGGACTAAGAGTAGGGGCACCGGGGAGCTGTTTTTT. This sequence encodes CASSLGTKSRGTGELFF.

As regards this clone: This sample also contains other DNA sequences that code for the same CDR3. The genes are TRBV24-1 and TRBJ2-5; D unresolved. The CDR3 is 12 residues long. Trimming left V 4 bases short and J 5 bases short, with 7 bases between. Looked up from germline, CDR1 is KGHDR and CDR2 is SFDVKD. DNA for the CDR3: TGTGCCACCAGTGACCCTGGCGAGACCCAGTACTTC. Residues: CATSDPGETQYF.

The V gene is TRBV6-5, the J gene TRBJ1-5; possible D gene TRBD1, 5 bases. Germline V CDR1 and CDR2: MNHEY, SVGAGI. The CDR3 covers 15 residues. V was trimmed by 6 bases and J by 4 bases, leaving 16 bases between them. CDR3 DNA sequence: TGTGCCAGCAGCAATACCGGACAAATTAATCAGCCCCAGCATTTT. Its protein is CASSNTGQINQPQHF.

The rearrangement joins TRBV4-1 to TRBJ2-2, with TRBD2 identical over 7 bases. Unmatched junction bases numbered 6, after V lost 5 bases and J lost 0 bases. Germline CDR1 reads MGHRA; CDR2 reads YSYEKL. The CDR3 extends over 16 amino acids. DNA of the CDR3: TGCGCCAGCAGCTGGACGGCGGGGGCGAACACCGGGGAGCTGTTTTTT. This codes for CASSWTAGANTGELFF.

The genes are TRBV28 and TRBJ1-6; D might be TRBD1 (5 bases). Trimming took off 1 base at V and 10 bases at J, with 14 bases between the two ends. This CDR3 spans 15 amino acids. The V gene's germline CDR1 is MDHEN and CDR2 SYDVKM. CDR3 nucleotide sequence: TGTGCCAGCAGTTTATCATACGGACGGGGGTCACCCCTCCACTTT. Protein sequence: CASSLSYGRGSPLHF.

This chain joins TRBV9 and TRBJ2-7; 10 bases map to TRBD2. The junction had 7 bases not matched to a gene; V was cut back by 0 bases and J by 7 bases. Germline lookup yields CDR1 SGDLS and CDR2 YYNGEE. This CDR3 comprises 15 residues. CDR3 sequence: CASSVVSGGAGEQYF. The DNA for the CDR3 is TGTGCCAGCAGCGTAGTAAGCGGGGGGGCCGGAGAGCAGTACTTC.

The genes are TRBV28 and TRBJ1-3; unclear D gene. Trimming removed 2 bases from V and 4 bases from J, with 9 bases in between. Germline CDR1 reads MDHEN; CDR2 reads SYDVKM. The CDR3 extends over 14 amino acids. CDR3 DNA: TGTGCCAGCAGTTTAGGGCTGTGGGGAAACACCATATATTTT. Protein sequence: CASSLGLWGNTIYF. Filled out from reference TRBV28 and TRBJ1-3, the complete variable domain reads DVKVTQSSRYLVKRTGEKVFLECVQDMDHENMFWYRQDPGLGLRLIYFSYDVKMKEKGDIPEGYSVSREKKERFSLILESASTNQTSMYLCASSLGLWGNTIYFGEGSWLTVV.

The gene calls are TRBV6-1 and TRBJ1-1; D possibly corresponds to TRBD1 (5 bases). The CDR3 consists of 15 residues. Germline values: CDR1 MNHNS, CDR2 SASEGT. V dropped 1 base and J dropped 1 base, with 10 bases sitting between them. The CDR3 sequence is CASSEGAGPNTEAFF. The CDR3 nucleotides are TGTGCCAGCAGTGAAGGGGCAGGGCCGAACACTGAAGCTTTCTTT.

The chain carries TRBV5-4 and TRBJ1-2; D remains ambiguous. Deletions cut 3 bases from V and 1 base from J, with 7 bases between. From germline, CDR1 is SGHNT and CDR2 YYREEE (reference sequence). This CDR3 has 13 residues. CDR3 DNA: TGTGCCAGCAGCTCTAAGTATAACTATGGCTACACCTTC. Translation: CASSSKYNYGYTF.

CDR3 nucleotides: TGTGCCAGCAGTTACTTCCGACAGGGTCTGACAATCAGCTCTGGAAACACCATATATTTT. It specifies CASSYFRQGLTISSGNTIYF. The chain is built from TRBV2 and TRBJ1-3; 7 bases line up with TRBD1. This CDR3 region has 20 residues. J was trimmed by 0 bases and V by 5 bases; bases with no gene match: 19. In germline, CDR1 is SNHLY, CDR2 FYNNEI.

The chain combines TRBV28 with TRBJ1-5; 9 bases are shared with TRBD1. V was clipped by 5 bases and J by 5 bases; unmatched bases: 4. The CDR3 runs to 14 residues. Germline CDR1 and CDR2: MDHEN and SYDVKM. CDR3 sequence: CASSEQGADQPQHF. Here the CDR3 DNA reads TGTGCCAGCAGTGAACAGGGGGCCGATCAGCCCCAGCATTTT. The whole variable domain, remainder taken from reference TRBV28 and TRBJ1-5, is DVKVTQSSRYLVKRTGEKVFLECVQDMDHENMFWYRQDPGLGLRLIYFSYDVKMKEKGDIPEGYSVSREKKERFSLILESASTNQTSMYLCASSEQGADQPQHFGDGTRLSIL.

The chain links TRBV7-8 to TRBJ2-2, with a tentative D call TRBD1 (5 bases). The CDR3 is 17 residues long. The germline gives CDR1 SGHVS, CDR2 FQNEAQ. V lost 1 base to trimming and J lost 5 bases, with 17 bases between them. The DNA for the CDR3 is TGTGCCAGCAGCTTAGTACAGGAGATAGTCAAGACCGGGGAGCTGTTTTTT. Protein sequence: CASSLVQEIVKTGELFF. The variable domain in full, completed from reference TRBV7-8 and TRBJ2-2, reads GAGVSQSPRYKVAKRGQDVALRCDPISGHVSLFWYQQALGQGPEFLTYFQNEAQLDKSGLPSDRFFAERPEGSVSTLKIQRTQQEDSAVYLCASSLVQEIVKTGELFFGEGSRLTVL.

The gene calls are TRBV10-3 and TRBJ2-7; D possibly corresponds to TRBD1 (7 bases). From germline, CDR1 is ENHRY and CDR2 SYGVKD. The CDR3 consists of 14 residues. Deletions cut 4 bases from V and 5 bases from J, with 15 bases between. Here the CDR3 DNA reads TGTGCCATCAGTGGAAGCAGGGGGGAGAACGAGCAGTACTTC. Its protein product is CAISGSRGENEQYF.

This CDR3 reads CASSLVGQASEQYF. Here the CDR3 DNA reads TGCGCCAGCAGCTTGGTGGGACAGGCTTCCGAGCAGTACTTC. The V and J genes are TRBV5-1 and TRBJ2-7; 8 nucleotides agree with TRBD1. With 0 bases clipped from V and 6 bases from J, the junction kept 5 bases outside the gene matches. The CDR3 has 14 residues. Germline-derived CDR1 and CDR2 are SGHRS and YFSETQ.